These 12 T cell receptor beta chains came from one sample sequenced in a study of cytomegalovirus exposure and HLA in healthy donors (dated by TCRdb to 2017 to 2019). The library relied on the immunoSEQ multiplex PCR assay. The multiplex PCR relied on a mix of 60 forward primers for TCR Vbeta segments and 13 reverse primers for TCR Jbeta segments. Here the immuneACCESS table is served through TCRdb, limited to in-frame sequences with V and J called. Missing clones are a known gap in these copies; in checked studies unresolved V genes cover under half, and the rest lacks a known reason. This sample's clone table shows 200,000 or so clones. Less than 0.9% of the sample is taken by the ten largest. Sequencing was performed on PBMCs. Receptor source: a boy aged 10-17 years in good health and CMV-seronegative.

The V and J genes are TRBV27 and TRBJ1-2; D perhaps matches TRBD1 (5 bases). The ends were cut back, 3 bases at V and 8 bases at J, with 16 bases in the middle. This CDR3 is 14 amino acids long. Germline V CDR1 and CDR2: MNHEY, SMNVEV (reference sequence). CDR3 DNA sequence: TGTGCCAGCAGTTTTGTCCCCAGCCAGGGAGGCTACACCTTC. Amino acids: CASSFVPSQGGYTF.

CDR3 nucleotides: TGTGCCAGCAGCCAGACAGGGTTTGGAGGCAATGAGCAGTTCTTC. This encodes CASSQTGFGGNEQFF. The chain couples TRBV7-3 to TRBJ2-1; TRBD1 matches 7 bases. V gave up 5 bases and J gave up 6 bases; unmatched junction bases: 10. Germline V gene sequence: CDR1 SGHTA, CDR2 FQGTGA. The length of the CDR3 is 15 residues.

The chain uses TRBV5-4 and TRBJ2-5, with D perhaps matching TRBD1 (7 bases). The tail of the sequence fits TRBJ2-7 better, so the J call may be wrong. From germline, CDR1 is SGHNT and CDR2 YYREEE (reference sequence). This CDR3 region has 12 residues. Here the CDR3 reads CAGSGRGDEQYF. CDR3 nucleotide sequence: TGTGCCGGGTCTGGCAGGGGGGACGAGCAGTACTTC.

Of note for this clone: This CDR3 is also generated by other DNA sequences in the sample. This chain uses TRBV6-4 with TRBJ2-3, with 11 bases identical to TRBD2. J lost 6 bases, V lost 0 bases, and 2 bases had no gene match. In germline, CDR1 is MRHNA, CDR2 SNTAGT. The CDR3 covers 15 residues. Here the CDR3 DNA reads TGTGCCAGCAGTGACTCTAGCGGGGGGGCTGATACGCAGTATTTT. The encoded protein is CASSDSSGGADTQYF.

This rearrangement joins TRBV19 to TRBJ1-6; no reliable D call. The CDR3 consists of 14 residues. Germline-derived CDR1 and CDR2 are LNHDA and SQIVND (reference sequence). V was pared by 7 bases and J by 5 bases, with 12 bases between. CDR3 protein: CASNVGSNNSPLHF. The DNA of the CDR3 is TGTGCCAGTAATGTGGGGAGCAATAATTCACCCCTCCACTTT.

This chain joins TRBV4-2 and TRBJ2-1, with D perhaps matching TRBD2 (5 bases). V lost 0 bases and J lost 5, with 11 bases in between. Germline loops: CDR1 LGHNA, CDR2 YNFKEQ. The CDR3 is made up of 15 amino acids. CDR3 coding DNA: TGTGCCAGCAGCCAAGATAGGTGGGGAGACAATGAGCAGTTCTTC. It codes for CASSQDRWGDNEQFF.

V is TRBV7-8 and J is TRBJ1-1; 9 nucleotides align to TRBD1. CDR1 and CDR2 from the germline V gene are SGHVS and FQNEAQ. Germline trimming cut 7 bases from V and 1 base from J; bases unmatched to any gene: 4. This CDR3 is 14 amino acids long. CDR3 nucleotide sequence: TGTGCCAGCATCTCGGACAGGGGGAACACTGAAGCTTTCTTT. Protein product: CASISDRGNTEAFF.

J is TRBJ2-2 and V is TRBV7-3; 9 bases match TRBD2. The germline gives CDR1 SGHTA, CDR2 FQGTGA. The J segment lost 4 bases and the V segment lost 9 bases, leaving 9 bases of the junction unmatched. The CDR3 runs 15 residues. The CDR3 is CASSFAGGRTGELFF. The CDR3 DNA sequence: TGTGCCAGTTCCTTCGCGGGGGGGCGCACCGGGGAGCTGTTTTTT.

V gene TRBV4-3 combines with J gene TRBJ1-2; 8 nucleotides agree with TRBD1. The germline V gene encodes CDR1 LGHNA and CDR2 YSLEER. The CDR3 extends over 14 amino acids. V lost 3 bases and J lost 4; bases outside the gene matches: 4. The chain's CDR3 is CASSQGQDFYGYTF. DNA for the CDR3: TGCGCCAGCAGCCAGGGACAGGATTTCTATGGCTACACCTTC.

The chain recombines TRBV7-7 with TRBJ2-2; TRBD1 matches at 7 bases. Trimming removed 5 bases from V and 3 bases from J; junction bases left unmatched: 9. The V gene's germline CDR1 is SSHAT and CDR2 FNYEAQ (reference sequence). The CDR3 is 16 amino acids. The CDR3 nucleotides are TGTGCCAGCAGCCCTCATTTGGGACAGTACACCGGGGAGCTGTTTTTT. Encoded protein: CASSPHLGQYTGELFF.

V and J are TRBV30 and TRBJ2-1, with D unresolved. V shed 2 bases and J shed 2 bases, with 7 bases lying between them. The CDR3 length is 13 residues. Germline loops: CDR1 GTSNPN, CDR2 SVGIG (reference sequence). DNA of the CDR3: TGTGCCTGGAGTCCGCAGACCTACAATGAGCAGTTCTTC. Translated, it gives CAWSPQTYNEQFF.

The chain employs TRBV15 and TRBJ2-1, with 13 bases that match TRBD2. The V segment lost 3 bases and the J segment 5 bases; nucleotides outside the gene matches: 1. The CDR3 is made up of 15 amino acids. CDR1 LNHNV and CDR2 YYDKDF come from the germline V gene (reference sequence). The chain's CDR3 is CATSRGLAGNNEQFF. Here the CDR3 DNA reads TGTGCCACCAGCAGGGGACTAGCGGGGAACAATGAGCAGTTCTTC.